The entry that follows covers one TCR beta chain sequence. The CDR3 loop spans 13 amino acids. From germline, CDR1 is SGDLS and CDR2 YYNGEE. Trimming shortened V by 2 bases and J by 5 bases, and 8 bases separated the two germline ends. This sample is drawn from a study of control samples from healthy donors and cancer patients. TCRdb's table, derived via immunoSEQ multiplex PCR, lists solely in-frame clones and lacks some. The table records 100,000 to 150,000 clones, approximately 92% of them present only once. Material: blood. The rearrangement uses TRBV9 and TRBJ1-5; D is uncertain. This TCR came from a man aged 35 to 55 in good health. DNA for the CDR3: TGTGCCAGCAGCGTTTCCGGTTATCAGCCCCAGCATTTT. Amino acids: CASSVSGYQPQHF.